This passage covers 13 T cell receptor beta chains from one sample sequenced in a study of molecular identifiers for immune sequencing clone quantification. TCRdb used MiXCR to reprocess the PCR reads, holding one entry per CDR3 protein. The table shows nearly 650,000 distinct CDR3 sequences, with 25% occurring only once. Sequenced: naive CD8+ T cells from blood, with Jurkat cell RNA spiked in. Subset noted: FACS-sorted CD8+CD4-CCR7+CD45RA+ naive T cells. These receptors were collected from a human donor in good health. Some libraries in this study had Jurkat cell RNA spiked in.

This clonotype showed up many times. The V gene is TRBV7-9, the J gene TRBJ2-7; the match to TRBD1 covers 8 bases. This CDR3 spans 14 amino acids. Trimming cost V 5 bases and J 4 bases; bases outside gene matches: 7. Germline V gene lookup returns CDR1 SEHNR and CDR2 FQNEAQ (reference sequence). DNA for the CDR3: TGTGCCAGCAGCCCGGAAGGGGACAGGTACGAGCAGTACTTC. Translation: CASSPEGDRYEQYF. The full variable domain, completed using reference TRBV7-9 and TRBJ2-7, is DTGVSQNPRHKITKRGQNVTFRCDPISEHNRLYWYRQTLGQGPEFLTYFQNEAQLEKSRLLSDRFSAERPKGSFSTLEIQRTEQGDSAMYLCASSPEGDRYEQYFGPGTRLTVT.

The chain combines TRBV19 with TRBJ1-5; unclear D gene. V was shortened by 3 bases and J by 0 bases, with 9 bases between the two germline ends. The CDR3 is made up of 15 amino acids. Germline V lookup: CDR1 LNHDA, CDR2 SQIVND (reference sequence). CDR3 DNA sequence: TGTGCCAGTAGTATGGTGGGCTATAGCAATCAGCCCCAGCATTTT. Translated, it gives CASSMVGYSNQPQHF.

The chain has TRBV30 and TRBJ2-7; TRBD2 aligns across 8 bases. CDR1 is GTSNPN, CDR2 SVGIG, per germline (reference sequence). Losses at the gene ends were 5 bases for V and 0 bases for J; bases not matched to a gene: 6. The CDR3 has 14 residues. CDR3 protein: CAWAYSGASYEQYF. The CDR3 DNA reads TGTGCCTGGGCATATAGCGGGGCCTCCTACGAGCAGTACTTC. Full variable domain (remainder filled in from reference TRBV30 and TRBJ2-7): SQTIHQWPATLVQPVGSPLSLECTVEGTSNPNLYWYRQAAGRGLQLLFYSVGIGQISSEVPQNLSASRPQDRQFILSSKKLLLSDSGFYLCAWAYSGASYEQYFGPGTRLTVT.

The rearrangement joins TRBV4-2 to TRBJ2-7; unclear D gene. The CDR3 contains 16 residues. Trimming took off 0 bases at V and 5 bases at J, with 17 bases between the two ends. The germline gives CDR1 LGHNA, CDR2 YNFKEQ. DNA of the CDR3: TGTGCCAGCAGCCAAGAGTTGCGACGGCTAGATGACGAGCAGTACTTC. This sequence encodes CASSQELRRLDDEQYF.

To note about this clonotype: A read error may produce the germline difference seen at one junction end. The chain carries TRBV20-1 and TRBJ2-7; 7 bases map to TRBD1. The CDR3 runs 14 residues. The V gene's germline CDR1 is DFQATT and CDR2 SNEGSKA (reference sequence). This CDR3 reads CSARPPTGSYAQYF. In DNA, the CDR3 is TGCAGTGCTAGACCGCCGACAGGGTCCTACGCGCAGTACTTC.

This chain connects TRBV27 to TRBJ2-7; D ambiguous. The germline CDR1 and CDR2 sequences are MNHEY and SMNVEV (reference sequence). Trimming pared 0 bases from V and 3 bases from J, leaving 6 bases between. The CDR3 runs 13 residues. The CDR3 here is CASSLSGIYEQYF. In DNA, the CDR3 is TGTGCCAGCAGTTTATCTGGCATCTACGAGCAGTACTTC.

There are a few counts of this clonotype. The chain is built from TRBV20-1 and TRBJ2-7, with a tentative D call TRBD1 (5 bases). The CDR3 has 13 amino acids. CDR1 and CDR2 (germline): DFQATT, SNEGSKA (reference sequence). V lost 1 base, J lost 5 bases, and 12 bases lay in between. CDR3 sequence reads: CSARVGRVDEQYF. The CDR3 bases are TGCAGTGCTAGAGTTGGCAGGGTGGACGAGCAGTACTTC.

The chain recombines TRBV20-1 with TRBJ2-7; 8 bases match TRBD2. After removal of 5 bases from V and 1 base from J, the junction contained 7 bases not matched to a gene. The V gene's germline CDR1 is DFQATT and CDR2 SNEGSKA (reference sequence). The CDR3 has 14 residues. The CDR3 coding sequence is TGCAGTGCTCAGCTAGCGGGCGGTTCCTACGAGCAGTACTTC. It translates to CSAQLAGGSYEQYF.

This clonotype came up many times. The rearrangement links TRBV7-9 to TRBJ2-7; 11 positions match TRBD2. Trimming took 4 bases from V and 7 from J; bases not matched to a gene: 6. The germline V gene has CDR1 SEHNR and CDR2 FQNEAQ (reference sequence). This CDR3 spans 14 amino acids. Written as DNA, the CDR3 is TGTGCCAGCAGCTCGACTAGCGGGGCGTCGGAGCAGTACTTC. Its translation: CASSSTSGASEQYF.

This clonotype was detected ten times or more. The J gene is TRBJ2-3, the V gene TRBV2, with a possible D match to TRBD1 (5 bases). Germline lookup yields CDR1 SNHLY and CDR2 FYNNEI. V lost 7 bases and J 0 bases, leaving 20 bases between the germline ends. CDR3 length equals 17 residues. The CDR3, as DNA: TGTGCCAGCATTTCTCTTCCAGGGCCATCTAGCACAGATACGCAGTATTTT. Translated, it gives CASISLPGPSSTDTQYF.

This clonotype was counted ten times or more. The chain combines TRBV7-6 with TRBJ2-3; 12 bases align to TRBD2. V lost 5 bases to trimming and J lost 2 bases; unmatched junction nucleotides: 8. Per germline, CDR1 SGHVS and CDR2 FNYEAQ. The CDR3 is made up of 17 amino acids. The CDR3 region is CASSPRTSGTLTDTQYF. Written as DNA, the CDR3 is TGTGCCAGCAGCCCCAGGACTAGCGGGACACTCACAGATACGCAGTATTTT.

This clonotype has a single count. This clone may be a read error of a much larger clone one base away. The J gene is TRBJ2-7, the V gene TRBV3-1, with D unclear. The V gene's germline CDR1 is LGHDT and CDR2 YNNKEL (reference sequence). The CDR3 is 12 amino acids. The CDR3 DNA is TGTGCCGGCAGCCTCCCCGGGCACGAGCAGTACTTC. Amino acid sequence: CAGSLPGHEQYF.

This clonotype was detected ten times or more. This sequence joins TRBV12-3 or TRBV12-4 and TRBJ1-1, with a tentative D call TRBD1 (5 bases). With 6 bases removed from V and 0 bases from J, the gap between germline ends came to 14 bases. The CDR3 loop spans 15 amino acids. The CDR3 spells CASSTQETLNTEAFF. DNA for the CDR3: TGTGCCAGCAGCACACAGGAGACCCTGAACACTGAAGCTTTCTTT.